Listed below are T cell receptor beta chains from one sample, sequenced in a study of blood T cell repertoires in COVID-19. Profiling relied on immunoSEQ multiplex PCR, and the TCRdb table lists in-frame clones only, not all of them. The sample has about 160,000 clones; more than 90% are singletons. Sample: peripheral blood. The receptor set was obtained from a man over 45 with acute or convalescent COVID-19. The CDR3 runs from the conserved cysteine through the conserved F or W. A D gene is named only where the DNA matches it firmly. Clone size appears in some rows only: once, few, many, or a class for an expanded clone.

>NA|TRBJ2-3|TRBV3-1/TRBV3-2|NA
CASSPRYPGSDTQYF
TGTGCCAGCAGCCCCCGATATCCCGGGAGCGATACGCAGTATTTT
>TRBD2|TRBJ2-3|TRBV6-6|NA
CASSPSGGAGDTQYF
TGTGCCAGCAGCCCTAGCGGGGGGGCAGGAGATACGCAGTATTTT
>TRBD2|TRBJ2-2|TRBV28|NA
CASSLARLAGVAGELFF
TGTGCCAGCAGTCTGGCCCGACTAGCGGGAGTGGCCGGGGAGCTGTTTTTT
>TRBD2|TRBJ2-3|TRBV11-3|NA
CASSPGLAVQYF
TGTGCCAGCAGCCCGGGACTAGCGGTCCAGTATTTT
>NA|TRBJ2-2|TRBV3-1/TRBV3-2|NA
CASSHWIGRPTNTGELFF
TGTGCCAGCAGCCATTGGATTGGGAGGCCCACGAACACCGGGGAGCTGTTTTTT
>TRBD2|TRBJ2-5|TRBV11-2|NA
CASSLAPGGQETQYF
TGTGCCAGCAGCTTAGCCCCCGGGGGGCAAGAGACCCAGTACTTC
>NA|TRBJ1-1|TRBV19|few
CASSIDRQNTEAFF
TGTGCCAGTAGTATCGACAGACAGAACACTGAAGCTTTCTTT
>TRBD1|TRBJ1-6|TRBV19|NA
CASSIGTGGGSPLHF
TGTGCCAGTAGTATCGGGACAGGGGGCGGTTCACCCCTCCACTTT
>TRBD2|TRBJ2-1|TRBV28|NA
CASWTSGGSSYNEQFF
TGTGCCAGCTGGACTAGCGGGGGGAGCTCCTACAATGAGCAGTTCTTC
>NA|TRBJ2-1|TRBV6-6|NA
CASSLDRSPYNEQFF
TGTGCCAGCAGTCTAGACAGGTCGCCCTACAATGAGCAGTTCTTC
>NA|TRBJ2-2|TRBV10-1|NA
CASQKQATGELFF
TGCGCCAGCCAAAAACAGGCCACCGGGGAGCTGTTTTTT
>NA|TRBJ2-1|TRBV18|NA
CASSTGNAYNEQFF
TGTGCCAGCTCCACAGGGAATGCCTACAATGAGCAGTTCTTC
>TRBD1|TRBJ1-1|TRBV7-9|NA
CASSFWADRATEAFF
TGTGCCAGCAGCTTCTGGGCGGACAGGGCCACTGAAGCTTTCTTT
>TRBD2|TRBJ2-3|TRBV29-1|NA
CSVTRLAGDTDTQYF
TGCAGCGTTACTAGACTAGCGGGGGACACAGATACGCAGTATTTT
>NA|TRBJ1-2|TRBV28|once
CASGLDYGYTF
TGTGCCAGCGGACTAGATTATGGCTACACCTTC
>NA|TRBJ1-3|TRBV7-2|NA
CASSLSFLPGGGQNTIYF
TGTGCCAGCAGCTTAAGTTTCCTGCCGGGAGGGGGACAAAACACCATATATTTT
>TRBD1|TRBJ2-1|TRBV2|NA
CASSEHRGPYNEQFF
TGTGCCAGCAGCGAACATAGGGGGCCTTACAATGAGCAGTTCTTC
>TRBD1|TRBJ1-6|TRBV15|NA
CATSRVWSGTGGDNSPLHF
TGTGCCACCAGCAGAGTATGGTCCGGGACAGGGGGCGATAATTCACCCCTCCACTTT
>TRBD1|TRBJ1-6|TRBV25-1|NA
CASSATGGWNSPLHF
TGTGCCAGCAGTGCAACAGGGGGCTGGAATTCACCCCTCCACTTT
>TRBD1|TRBJ1-2|TRBV7-8|few
CASRLRQGDGYTF
TGTGCCAGCCGTCTAAGACAGGGGGATGGCTACACCTTC
>NA|TRBJ1-6|TRBV5-4|NA
CASSLGGPPLSPLHF
TGTGCCAGCAGCTTGGGTGGGCCTCCCCTTTCACCCCTCCACTTT
>NA|TRBJ2-5|TRBV2|NA
CASSGGRFFIETQYF
TGTGCCAGCAGTGGGGGGCGCTTCTTCATAGAGACCCAGTACTTC
>TRBD2|TRBJ2-2|TRBV11-3|NA
CASSSGRDTGELFF
TGTGCCAGCAGCTCAGGGAGGGACACCGGGGAGCTGTTTTTT
>TRBD2|TRBJ2-1|TRBV2|NA
CASSEAASGSNEQFF
TGTGCCAGCAGTGAAGCGGCTAGCGGGAGCAATGAGCAGTTCTTC
>NA|TRBJ2-5|TRBV7-9|NA
CASSRFIESGQETQYF
TGTGCCAGCAGCCGTTTTATCGAAAGCGGCCAAGAGACCCAGTACTTC
>NA|TRBJ1-6|TRBV12-3/TRBV12-4|NA
CASSAGATPLHF
TGTGCCAGTAGTGCGGGGGCAACACCCCTCCACTTT
>TRBD1|TRBJ2-2|TRBV27|NA
CASRTGTAGELFF
TGTGCCAGCAGGACCGGGACAGCCGGGGAGCTGTTTTTT
>TRBD1|TRBJ2-2|TRBV4-2|NA
CASSQGTALTGELFF
TGTGCCAGCAGCCAGGGGACAGCTCTGACCGGGGAGCTGTTTTTT
>TRBD1|TRBJ1-6|TRBV4-2|NA
CASSHDRGLRSPLHF
TGTGCCAGCAGCCACGACAGGGGGCTACGATCTCCCCTCCACTTT
>NA|TRBJ2-7|TRBV12-3/TRBV12-4|NA
CASSFSATNEQYF
TGTGCCAGCAGTTTTAGTGCCACCAACGAGCAGTACTTC
>TRBD1|TRBJ1-2|TRBV10-3|NA
CAISQTGNYGYTF
TGTGCCATCAGCCAGACAGGGAACTATGGCTACACCTTC
>NA|TRBJ1-3|TRBV30|NA
CAWSLVGGSGNTIYF
TGTGCCTGGAGTCTCGTGGGGGGATCTGGAAACACCATATATTTT
>NA|TRBJ2-1|TRBV7-9|NA
CASSFFGRGEQFF
TGTGCCAGCAGCTTTTTCGGTCGGGGTGAGCAGTTCTTC
>NA|TRBJ1-2|TRBV4-1|NA
CASSQESRAGYGYTF
TGCGCCAGCAGCCAAGAGAGTCGAGCGGGATATGGCTACACCTTC
>NA|TRBJ2-1|TRBV9|NA
CASSKGADEQFF
TGTGCCAGCAGCAAAGGAGCGGATGAGCAGTTCTTC
>TRBD2|TRBJ2-5|TRBV18|NA
CASSAGLAGGETQYF
TGTGCCAGCTCAGCGGGACTAGCGGGGGGAGAGACCCAGTACTTC
>TRBD1|TRBJ1-2|TRBV5-4|NA
CASSLAGAGGYGYTF
TGTGCCAGCAGCTTGGCCGGGGCAGGGGGGTATGGCTACACCTTC
>TRBD2|TRBJ2-1|TRBV15|NA
CATSRGLADYNEQFF
TGTGCCACCAGCAGAGGACTAGCGGACTACAATGAGCAGTTCTTC
>NA|TRBJ1-3|TRBV29-1|NA
CSVGEQLNSGNTIYF
TGCAGCGTTGGCGAACAGCTTAACTCTGGAAACACCATATATTTT
>TRBD1|TRBJ1-4|TRBV29-1|NA
CSATGGRGEKLFF
TGCAGCGCGACAGGGGGCAGGGGTGAAAAACTGTTTTTT
>NA|TRBJ2-3|TRBV4-1|few
CASSLRRILVDTDTQYF
TGCGCCAGCAGCCTTCGGAGGATTCTGGTGGACACAGATACGCAGTATTTT
>TRBD1|TRBJ1-6|TRBV13|NA
CASSLGPGGANSPLHF
TGTGCCAGCAGCTTAGGCCCAGGGGGCGCTAATTCACCCCTCCACTTT
>TRBD1|TRBJ1-1|TRBV5-1|NA
CASNTGAYGNTEAFF
TGCGCCAGCAACACAGGGGCATACGGGAACACTGAAGCTTTCTTT
>NA|TRBJ2-1|TRBV6-4|NA
CASRVGFKQFF
TGTGCCAGCAGGGTTGGCTTCAAGCAGTTCTTC
>NA|TRBJ1-1|TRBV29-1|NA
CSVEEDRDYTEAFF
TGCAGCGTTGAAGAGGATCGGGATTACACTGAAGCTTTCTTT
>NA|TRBJ1-4|TRBV27|NA
CASRLNWAGVTNEKLFF
TGTGCCAGCAGACTAAATTGGGCGGGGGTAACTAATGAAAAACTGTTTTTT
>TRBD1|TRBJ1-1|TRBV7-7|NA
CASRAGTGSHVNTEAFF
TGTGCTAGCAGAGCCGGGACAGGGAGCCATGTGAACACTGAAGCTTTCTTT
>TRBD1|TRBJ1-6|TRBV27|NA
CASSLVGGQGAVSLHF
TGTGCCAGCAGTTTAGTCGGGGGCCAGGGGGCAGTCTCCCTCCACTTT
>NA|TRBJ2-3|TRBV6-6|NA
CASSSLPRDTQYF
TGTGCCAGCAGTTCACTACCCCGAGATACGCAGTATTTT
>TRBD1|TRBJ2-7|TRBV5-1|NA
CASSIRQGVYEQYF
TGCGCCAGCAGCATCCGACAGGGGGTCTACGAGCAGTACTTC
>NA|TRBJ2-2|TRBV28|NA
CASSLPPQYSGVLTGELFF
TGTGCCAGCAGCCTACCACCCCAATATTCAGGGGTCCTCACCGGGGAGCTGTTTTTT
>TRBD2|TRBJ2-2|TRBV3-1/TRBV3-2|NA
CASSQEAGGLTGELFF
TGTGCCAGCAGCCAAGAGGCGGGGGGGCTTACCGGGGAGCTGTTTTTT
>NA|TRBJ2-7|TRBV27|NA
CASSSLPPRGTYEQYF
TGTGCCAGCAGTTCCCTCCCACCGCGGGGAACCTACGAGCAGTACTTC
>NA|TRBJ2-1|TRBV4-3|NA
CASSRTRTDNEQFF
TGCGCCAGCAGCCGGACACGGACAGACAATGAGCAGTTCTTC